This T cell receptor beta chain originates from a study of cytomegalovirus exposure and HLA in healthy donors. Findings of the study overall: Donors belonging to an Asian-associated ancestry cluster reportedly showed fewer N-insertions in productive TCRs than the 666-donor mean, according to what a later analysis found. In a later analysis, HLA-C alleles had the fewest associated TCRs, DRB1 alleles the most.

Donors in the study were healthy people who gave bone marrow. V gave up 5 bases and J gave up 5 bases, with 15 bases separating them. This CDR3 is 14 amino acids long. Per germline, CDR1 MDHEN and CDR2 SYDVKM. A multiplex PCR was run with 60 Vbeta primers and 13 Jbeta primers. Libraries were prepared by immunoSEQ multiplex PCR; TCRdb keeps only in-frame clonotypes and omits some of them. The repertoire includes 150,000 or so clones, more than 75% of them detected once, and approximately 1.5% sits in the top ten. Regarding this clone: Its antigen is still unknown.

This chain uses TRBV28 with TRBJ1-2, with unresolved D. The clonotype originates from a female donor in good health and CMV-seronegative. The sequencing input was PBMCs. CDR3 loop: CASSTPPGYYGYTF. CDR3 DNA sequence: TGTGCCAGCAGTACACCCCCGGGATATTATGGCTACACCTTC.